The T cell receptor beta chain under discussion was sequenced for a study of OX40 agonist ivuxolimab in advanced cancers. Profiled with immunoSEQ multiplex PCR; TCRdb holds only in-frame clones, not every one. The sample has some 60,000 clones; about 88% are singletons. CDR3 length equals 15 residues. The V end lost 0 bases, the J end lost 2 bases, and 11 bases lay between the germline ends. Germline V gene lookup returns CDR1 SGHRS and CDR2 YFSETQ. To note about this clone: Its antigen is still unknown.

Regarding the study as a whole: Still undetermined is the antigen specificity of the expanded peripheral T cells.

This chain connects TRBV5-1 to TRBJ2-5, with D possibly matching TRBD2 (6 bases). The TCR comes from an adult with an advanced solid tumor such as melanoma, head and neck, liver or kidney cancer. Material: CD4+ or CD8+ T cells sorted from blood, obtained in a trial of the OX40 agonist ivuxolimab. The CDR3 here is CASSLGGGTQETQYF. The CDR3 bases are TGCGCCAGCAGCTTGGGGGGTGGGACTCAAGAGACCCAGTACTTC.